This TCR beta chain was observed in a study of blood T cell repertoires in COVID-19. On the study more broadly: T cells, B-cell-depleted T cells, or PBMCs supplied cDNA or gDNA.

This clone was seen just once. The cohort comprised adults aged about 18 to 90 years residing in 24 US areas. Symptom resolution, clearance, or two negative PCRs marked the recovered donors of Cohort 3. The CDR3 runs 16 residues. Germline V gene data show CDR1 as MNHEY and CDR2 as SMNVEV (reference sequence). V lost 9 bases and J lost 2; bases outside the gene matches: 12. Per the study methods: Reference gene primer amplification gave nucleated cell count estimates. Profiled with immunoSEQ multiplex PCR; TCRdb holds only in-frame clones, not every one. V, J and clone size are taken as reported in that table, and D and trimming were inferred from the DNA itself. This table has 150,000 to 250,000 clones, 65% to 90% appearing once.

This receptor was identified in a man aged 35-49 years who had recovered from COVID-19. This sequence joins TRBV27 and TRBJ1-5; the match to TRBD1 covers 8 bases. The specimen sequenced was PBMCs or T cells enriched from blood (not recorded which). In nucleotides, the CDR3 is TGTGCCAGTCAGAATCAGGGGGCGCGAGGCAATCAGCCCCAGCATTTT. Translating it yields CASQNQGARGNQPQHF.